The sequence of this T cell receptor (beta chain) was determined in a study of shared clonotypes between healthy human individuals. This CDR3 is built from 16 residues. Unmatched junction bases numbered 9, after V lost 4 bases and J lost 7 bases. Germline CDR1 and CDR2: MNHNS and SASEGT. Produced via immunoSEQ multiplex PCR; TCRdb's table is partial and in-frame only. This repertoire shows roughly 2.4 million clones, approximately 94% found once; its top ten account for roughly 0.13%. The source is a man between 18 and 29 years old in good health. Material for sequencing was naive CD4+ T cells sorted from blood. Subset meaning: CD45RA+ positively selected. The chain uses TRBV6-1 and TRBJ2-2; 10 bases are a match to TRBD2. CDR3 sequence reads: CASSVLAGGFYGELFF. CDR3 DNA: TGTGCCAGCAGTGTATTAGCGGGAGGTTTCTACGGGGAGCTGTTTTTT.